This TCR beta chain was captured by sequencing in a study of beta chain features in type 1 diabetes. Study background: In all, around 100 million sorted cells from all samples were analyzed. Findings of the study overall: Among patients with Type 1 diabetes, TCRB CDR3s were moderately but significantly shorter in every one of the four CD4+ subsets.

What was sequenced were expressed TCRB transcripts, since all of the isolated RNA had been reverse transcribed. Here immunoSEQ multiplex PCR was the method, and the copy in TCRdb shows in-frame clones only, minus some. The table shows fewer than 300,000 clones, with approximately 20% occurring only once. Notes on this clone: What it recognizes is unknown.

From germline, CDR1 is SGDLS and CDR2 YYNGEE. The ends were cut back, 5 bases at V and 2 bases at J, with 8 bases in the middle. CDR3 length equals 13 residues. Sequenced material: naive CD4+ T cells from blood. The chain uses TRBV9 and TRBJ2-1; D gene ambiguous. The TCR was taken from a woman aged 40 to 49 with type 1 diabetes. The CDR3, as DNA: TGTGCCAGCAGTGACTCCGCCTACAATGAGCAGTTCTTC. Translating it yields CASSDSAYNEQFF.